This is a list of T cell receptor beta chains from one sample in a study of Tregs in tolerant kidney transplant recipients. Using immunoSEQ multiplex PCR, the repertoire was profiled, and TCRdb retains in-frame clones only, with some absent. Of about 4,200 clones in the sample, 55% to 60% were seen once. Their cognate antigens are unknown. The sequenced material came from CD8+ T cells from blood cultured with allogeneic cells. These receptors were taken from a human donor in good health. CDR3s include the opening cysteine and the closing phenylalanine or tryptophan. The D gene is left open where the match is weak. Some rows mark clone size as missing; the rest say once, few, many or name a class of expanded clone.

cdr3_nt cdr3_aa j_call d_call clone_size v_call
TGCGCCAGCAGCCAAGTAGGGACAGATACGCAGTATTTT CASSQVGTDTQYF TRBJ2-3 . . TRBV4-1
TGCGCCAGCAGCCCGGCACTGAACACTGAAGCTTTCTTT CASSPALNTEAFF TRBJ1-1 . . TRBV4-1
TGTGCCAGCAGCCCTACAGGGGAGTCCTATGGCTACACCTTC CASSPTGESYGYTF TRBJ1-2 TRBD1 . TRBV9
TGTGCCAGTAGTCTCCTCACGGGGACTCCAAACACTGAAGCTTTCTTT CASSLLTGTPNTEAFF TRBJ1-1 . . TRBV19
TGCGCCAGCAGCCAAGAGTCCCTCCCGAGTGAGCAGTTCTTC CASSQESLPSEQFF TRBJ2-1 . few TRBV4-1
TGCAGCGTTGGGGGACAGGGCTACGAGCAGTACTTC CSVGGQGYEQYF TRBJ2-7 TRBD1 . TRBV29-1
TGTGCCAGCAGCCCGATGAACACTGAAGCTTTCTTT CASSPMNTEAFF TRBJ1-1 . . TRBV7-9
TGTGCCAGCAGCTTGGATTTGACCGGGGAGCTGTTTTTT CASSLDLTGELFF TRBJ2-2 . . TRBV5-6
TGCGCCCACCGGGACACAGAAACCGGGGAGCTGTTTTTT CAHRDTETGELFF TRBJ2-2 . few TRBV5-1
TGTGCCAGCAGCCAAGTGGGGACAGGGAATTACGAGCAGTACTTC CASSQVGTGNYEQYF TRBJ2-7 TRBD1 . TRBV5-4
TGCGCCAGCAGCTTCTCCGAGACAGGGGGGAGCTCCTACAATGAGCAGTTCTTC CASSFSETGGSSYNEQFF TRBJ2-1 TRBD1 . TRBV5-1
TGTGCCAGCAGCTCCGATCACAGGGGGCTTCAGTCCACAGATACGCAGTATTTT CASSSDHRGLQSTDTQYF TRBJ2-3 TRBD1 few TRBV11-1